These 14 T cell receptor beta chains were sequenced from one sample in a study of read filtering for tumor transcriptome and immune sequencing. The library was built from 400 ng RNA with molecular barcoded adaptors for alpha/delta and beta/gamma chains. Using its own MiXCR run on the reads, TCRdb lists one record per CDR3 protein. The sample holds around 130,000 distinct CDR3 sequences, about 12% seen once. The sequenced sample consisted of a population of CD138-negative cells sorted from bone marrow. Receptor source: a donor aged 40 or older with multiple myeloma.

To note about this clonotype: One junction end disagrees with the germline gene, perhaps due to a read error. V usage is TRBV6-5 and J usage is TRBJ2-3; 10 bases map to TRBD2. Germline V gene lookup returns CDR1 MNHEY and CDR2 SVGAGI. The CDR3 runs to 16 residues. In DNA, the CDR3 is TGCGCCAGCAGTTATACTAGCGGGACGGGGACAGATACGCAGTATTTT. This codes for CASSYTSGTGTDTQYF.

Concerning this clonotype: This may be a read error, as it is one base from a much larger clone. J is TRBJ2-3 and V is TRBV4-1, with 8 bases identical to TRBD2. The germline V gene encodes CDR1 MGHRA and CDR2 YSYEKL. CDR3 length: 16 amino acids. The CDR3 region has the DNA TGCGCCGGCAGCCAAGATAAGCGGGAGACCCCAGATACGCAGTATTTT. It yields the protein CAGSQDKRETPDTQYF.

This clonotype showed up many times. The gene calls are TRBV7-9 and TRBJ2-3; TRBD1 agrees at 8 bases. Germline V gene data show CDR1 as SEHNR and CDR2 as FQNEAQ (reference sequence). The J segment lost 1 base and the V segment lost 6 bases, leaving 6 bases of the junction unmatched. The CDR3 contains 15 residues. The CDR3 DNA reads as TGTGCCAGCAGTCGTATGGGACAGGGCACAGATACGCAGTATTTT. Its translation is CASSRMGQGTDTQYF.

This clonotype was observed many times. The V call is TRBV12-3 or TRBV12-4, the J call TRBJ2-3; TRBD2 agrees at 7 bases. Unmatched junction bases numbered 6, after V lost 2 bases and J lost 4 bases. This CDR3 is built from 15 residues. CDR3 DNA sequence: TGTGCCAGCAGTTTAAGTGGGAGGGCCCCAGATACGCAGTATTTT. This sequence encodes CASSLSGRAPDTQYF.

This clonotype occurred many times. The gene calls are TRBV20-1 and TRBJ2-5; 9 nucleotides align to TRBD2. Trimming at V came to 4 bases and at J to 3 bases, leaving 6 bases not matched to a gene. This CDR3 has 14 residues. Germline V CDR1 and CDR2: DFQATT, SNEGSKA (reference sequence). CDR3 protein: CSAKHSGSEETQYF. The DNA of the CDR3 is TGCAGTGCTAAACATAGCGGGAGTGAAGAGACCCAGTACTTC.

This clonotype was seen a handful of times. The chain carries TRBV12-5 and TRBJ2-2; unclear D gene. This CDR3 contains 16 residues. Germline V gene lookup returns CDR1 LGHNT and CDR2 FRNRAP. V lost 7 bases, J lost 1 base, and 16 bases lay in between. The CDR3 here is CASALVGSGNTGELFF. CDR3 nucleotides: TGTGCTAGTGCCTTAGTGGGGTCGGGGAACACCGGGGAGCTGTTTTTT.

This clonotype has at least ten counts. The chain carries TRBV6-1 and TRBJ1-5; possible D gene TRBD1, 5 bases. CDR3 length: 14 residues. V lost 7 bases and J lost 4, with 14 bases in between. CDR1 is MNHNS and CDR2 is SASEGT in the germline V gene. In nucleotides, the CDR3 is TGTGCCAGCACCGGACGGGGCAAAAATCAGCCCCAGCATTTT. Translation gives CASTGRGKNQPQHF.

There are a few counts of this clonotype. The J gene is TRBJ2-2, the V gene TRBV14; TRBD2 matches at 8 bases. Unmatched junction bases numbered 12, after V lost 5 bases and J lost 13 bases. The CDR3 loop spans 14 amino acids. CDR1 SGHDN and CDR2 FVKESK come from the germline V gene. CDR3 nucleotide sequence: TGTGCCAGCAGCGCAATGGGACTAGTCCGGGTGCTGTTTTTT. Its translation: CASSAMGLVRVLFF.

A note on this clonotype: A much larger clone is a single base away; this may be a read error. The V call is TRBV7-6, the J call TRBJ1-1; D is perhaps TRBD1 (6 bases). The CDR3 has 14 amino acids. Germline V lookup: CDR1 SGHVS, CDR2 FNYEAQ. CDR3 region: CASSRTVRDSPLRF. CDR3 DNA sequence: TGTGCCAGCAGCAGGACAGTACGGGACTCACCCCTCCGCTTT.

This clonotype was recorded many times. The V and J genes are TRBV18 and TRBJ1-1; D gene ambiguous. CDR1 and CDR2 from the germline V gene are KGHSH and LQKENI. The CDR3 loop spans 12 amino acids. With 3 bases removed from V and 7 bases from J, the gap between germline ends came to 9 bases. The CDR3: CASSPSGIEAFF. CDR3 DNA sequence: TGTGCCAGCTCACCGTCGGGCATTGAAGCTTTCTTT.

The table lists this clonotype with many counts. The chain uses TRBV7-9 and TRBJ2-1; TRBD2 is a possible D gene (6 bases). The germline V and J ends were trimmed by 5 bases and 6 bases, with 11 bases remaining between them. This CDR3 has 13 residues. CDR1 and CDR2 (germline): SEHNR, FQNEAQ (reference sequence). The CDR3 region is CASSPGGGNEQFF. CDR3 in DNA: TGTGCCAGCAGCCCCGGGGGTGGCAATGAGCAGTTCTTC.

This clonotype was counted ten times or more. The DNA for the CDR3 is TGTGCCAGCAGTTTGAAATTTCCGGGCGCGAACACTGAAGCTTTCTTT. Amino acids: CASSLKFPGANTEAFF. The rearrangement links TRBV12-3 or TRBV12-4 to TRBJ1-1; D gene uncertain. V was pared by 3 bases and J by 1 base, with 15 bases between. The CDR3 loop spans 16 amino acids.

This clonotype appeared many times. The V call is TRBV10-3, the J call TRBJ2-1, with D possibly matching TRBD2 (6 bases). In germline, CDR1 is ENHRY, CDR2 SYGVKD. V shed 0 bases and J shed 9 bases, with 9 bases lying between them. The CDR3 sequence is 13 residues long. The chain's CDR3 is CAISESNSGEQFF. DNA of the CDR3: TGTGCCATCAGTGAGTCCAATAGCGGTGAGCAGTTCTTC.

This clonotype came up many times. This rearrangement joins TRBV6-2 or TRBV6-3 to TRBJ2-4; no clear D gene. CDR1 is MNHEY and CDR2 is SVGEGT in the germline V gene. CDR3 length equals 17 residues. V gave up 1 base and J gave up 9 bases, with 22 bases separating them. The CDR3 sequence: CASSYYSDRSTRGIQYF. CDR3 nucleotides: TGTGCCAGCAGTTACTATTCGGATCGTTCGACCCGTGGCATTCAGTACTTC.